Below are 3 T cell receptor beta chains sequenced from a single sample in a study of cytomegalovirus exposure and HLA in healthy donors. PCR involved 60 Vbeta and 13 Jbeta primers. Some clones are missing from TCRdb's copy, which holds only in-frame ones; the method was immunoSEQ multiplex PCR. The table has 150,000 to 200,000 clones, almost 80% seen once. Material: PBMCs. The source is a woman between 45 and 60 years old in good health and CMV-seropositive.

The CDR3 DNA reads TGCGCCAGCAGCCCCCGGACAGGGTATCAGCCCCAGCATTTT. Translating gives CASSPRTGYQPQHF. The chain carries TRBV4-1 and TRBJ1-5, with 8 positions matching TRBD1. J was trimmed by 5 bases and V by 4 bases; bases with no gene match: 4. CDR1 and CDR2 from the germline V gene are MGHRA and YSYEKL. The CDR3 runs 14 residues.

This clone was picked up a small number of times. V gene TRBV2 combines with J gene TRBJ1-4; D is ambiguous. The V end was cut by 3 bases, the J end by 8 bases, with 7 bases between. Germline V CDR1 and CDR2: SNHLY, FYNNEI. CDR3 length: 12 residues. The CDR3: CASSDRREKLFF. Here the CDR3 DNA reads TGTGCCAGCAGTGACAGGCGAGAAAAACTGTTTTTT. The full variable domain, completed using reference TRBV2 and TRBJ1-4, is EPEVTQTPSHQVTQMGQEVILRCVPISNHLYFYWYRQILGQKVEFLVSFYNNEISEKSEIFDDQFSVERPDGSNFTLKIRSTKLEDSAMYFCASSDRREKLFFGSGTQLSVL.

CDR3 amino acids: CASSEENLETQYF. The CDR3 nucleotides read TGTGCCAGCAGTGAAGAGAACCTAGAGACCCAGTACTTC. The rearrangement joins TRBV25-1 to TRBJ2-5; D call uncertain. This CDR3 has 13 residues. V was pared by 2 bases and J by 4 bases, with 8 bases between. Germline V gives CDR1 MGHDK, CDR2 SYGVNS.